The 18 T cell receptor beta chains below were found in one sample sequenced in a study of Ad26.COV2.S vaccination and SARS-CoV-2 variants. Noted treatment: roughly 20 received Ad26.COV2.S at low or high dose, single or two shots; about 5 received placebo; per-sample allocation not given. The samples date from day 63 after the first vaccine or placebo injection. The protocol was immunoSEQ multiplex PCR, while the TCRdb copy is restricted to in-frame clones and leaves out a portion. The data hold about 350,000 clones, with 70% to 90% observed a single time. Sequencing used peripheral blood, obtained in a trial of Ad26.COV2.S vaccine versus placebo. All receptors derive from a person between 18 and 60 years old who received the Ad26.COV2.S COVID-19 vaccine or a placebo.

The rearrangement links TRBV9 to TRBJ2-3, with a possible D match to TRBD2 (5 bases). The germline V and J ends were trimmed by 4 bases and 5 bases, with 17 bases remaining between them. Per germline, CDR1 SGDLS and CDR2 YYNGEE. The CDR3 is 15 amino acids. CDR3 in amino acids: CASSFTGIGIDTQYF. In DNA, the CDR3 is TGTGCCAGCAGCTTTACCGGGATAGGAATAGATACGCAGTATTTT.

This chain uses TRBV4-1 with TRBJ2-1; TRBD2 agrees at 8 bases. V lost 0 bases, J lost 15 bases, and 10 bases stayed unmatched. Germline lookup yields CDR1 MGHRA and CDR2 YSYEKL. This CDR3 has 14 amino acids. CDR3 coding DNA: TGCGCCAGCAGCCAAGAGGGAAGCGGGAGAGGTCGGTTCTTC. Protein sequence: CASSQEGSGRGRFF.

This rearrangement joins TRBV18 to TRBJ1-2; maybe TRBD1 (6 bases). Germline CDR1 KGHSH, CDR2 LQKENI. V lost 5 bases to trimming and J lost 4 bases, with 11 bases between them. The CDR3 runs to 13 residues. The CDR3 DNA sequence: TGTGCCAGCTCAGGAGGACAGATCTATGGCTACACCTTC. Translated, it gives CASSGGQIYGYTF.

V and J are TRBV5-1 and TRBJ2-1; 9 nucleotides line up with TRBD1. V lost 4 bases and J lost 4; bases outside the gene matches: 15. CDR1 and CDR2 (germline): SGHRS, YFSETQ. The CDR3 covers 18 residues. The CDR3 bases are TGCGCCAGCAGCCCAGGACAGGGGTTATCACAGCCATACAATGAGCAGTTCTTC. Protein: CASSPGQGLSQPYNEQFF.

The rearrangement joins TRBV25-1 to TRBJ2-3; D perhaps matches TRBD2 (5 bases). CDR3 length equals 15 residues. CDR1 is MGHDK and CDR2 is SYGVNS in the germline V gene. V was pared by 1 base and J by 1 base, with 9 bases between. The CDR3 loop reads CASSELVEGTDTQYF. Here the CDR3 DNA reads TGTGCCAGCAGTGAATTGGTGGAGGGCACAGATACGCAGTATTTT.

The J gene is TRBJ2-7, the V gene TRBV18; no firm D call. The V gene's germline CDR1 is KGHSH and CDR2 LQKENI. The CDR3 runs 12 residues. V lost 2 bases to trimming and J lost 2 bases, with 4 bases between them. CDR3 residues: CASSPETYEQYF. Here the CDR3 DNA reads TGTGCCAGCTCACCAGAAACCTACGAGCAGTACTTC. The variable domain in full, with the rest retrieved from reference TRBV18 and TRBJ2-7, is NAGVMQNPRHLVRRRGQEARLRCSPMKGHSHVYWYRQLPEEGLKFMVYLQKENIIDESGMPKERFSAEFPKEGPSILRIQQVVRGDSAAYFCASSPETYEQYFGPGTRLTVT.

This clone was seen only once. J is TRBJ2-7 and V is TRBV7-2, with TRBD2 identical over 12 bases. The CDR3 is made up of 16 amino acids. Germline loops: CDR1 SGHTA, CDR2 FQGNSA. With V trimmed by 5 bases and J by 1 base, 6 bases remained unmatched. The CDR3 reads CASSLGLAGWSYEQYF. The DNA of the CDR3 is TGTGCCAGCAGCCTCGGACTAGCGGGGTGGTCCTACGAGCAGTACTTC.

V and J are TRBV4-3 and TRBJ2-1, with 9 bases fitting TRBD2. The CDR3 length is 13 residues. The V and J ends lost 8 bases and 1 base, in that order; junction bases with no gene match: 0. CDR1 is LGHNA, CDR2 YSLEER, per germline. CDR3 sequence: CASAGGSYNEQFF. CDR3 DNA: TGCGCCAGCGCGGGGGGGTCCTACAATGAGCAGTTCTTC.

This clone came up a few times. J is TRBJ2-7 and V is TRBV7-9; D may correspond to TRBD1 or TRBD2 (6 bases each). Germline CDR1 reads SEHNR; CDR2 reads FQNEAQ (reference sequence). Trimming shortened V by 5 bases and J by 2 bases, and 16 bases separated the two germline ends. The CDR3 length is 15 residues. CDR3 region: CASSVLGGSTYEQYF. CDR3 nucleotide sequence: TGTGCCAGCAGCGTACTAGGGGGGTCTACCTACGAGCAGTACTTC.

This clone appeared a single time. The chain couples TRBV11-3 to TRBJ2-2; 13 positions agree with TRBD2. This CDR3 is 18 amino acids long. Germline assignment: CDR1 SGHNT and CDR2 YENEEA. V lost 5 bases, J lost 5 bases, and 11 bases stayed unmatched. CDR3 loop: CASSTDGLAGEVTGELFF. The DNA of the CDR3 is TGTGCCAGCAGCACCGACGGACTAGCGGGAGAAGTTACCGGGGAGCTGTTTTTT.

V usage is TRBV3-1 (or the pseudogene TRBV3-2) and J usage is TRBJ2-1; D unclear. The germline CDR1 and CDR2 sequences are LGHDT and YNNKEL (reference sequence). The CDR3 extends over 15 amino acids. The germline V and J ends were trimmed by 1 base and 6 bases, with 13 bases remaining between them. Written as DNA, the CDR3 is TGTGCCAGCAGCCAAGGGGCGTCCTCCCCCAATGAGCAGTTCTTC. This gives the protein CASSQGASSPNEQFF.

This chain connects TRBV19 to TRBJ2-1; possibly TRBD1 for D (5 bases). CDR1 is LNHDA and CDR2 is SQIVND in the germline V gene (reference sequence). The CDR3 sequence is 13 residues long. V was clipped by 9 bases and J by 5 bases, with 14 bases between them. The CDR3 nucleotides read TGTGCCAGCCGACAGTGGGCAGACAATGAGCAGTTCTTC. Amino acid sequence: CASRQWADNEQFF.

The rearrangement joins TRBV7-7 to TRBJ2-3, with 12 bases matching TRBD2. Germline values: CDR1 SSHAT, CDR2 FNYEAQ (reference sequence). CDR3 length equals 21 residues. Unmatched junction bases numbered 18, after V lost 5 bases and J lost 0 bases. CDR3 loop: CASSPNGGILAGGPSTDTQYF. CDR3 bases: TGTGCCAGCAGCCCCAACGGGGGTATACTAGCGGGAGGACCTAGCACAGATACGCAGTATTTT.

This chain connects TRBV18 to TRBJ2-7; D remains ambiguous. V lost 5 bases and J 3 bases, leaving 8 bases between the germline ends. The CDR3 is 12 residues long. CDR1 KGHSH and CDR2 LQKENI come from the germline V gene. The CDR3 is CASSGSLYEQYF. CDR3 nucleotides: TGTGCCAGCTCAGGGTCTCTCTACGAGCAGTACTTC. The full variable domain, in which reference TRBV18 and TRBJ2-7 provide the parts outside the CDR3, is NAGVMQNPRHLVRRRGQEARLRCSPMKGHSHVYWYRQLPEEGLKFMVYLQKENIIDESGMPKERFSAEFPKEGPSILRIQQVVRGDSAAYFCASSGSLYEQYFGPGTRLTVT.

V is TRBV28 and J is TRBJ2-5, with 7 bases fitting TRBD1. CDR3 length: 17 amino acids. CDR1 is MDHEN, CDR2 SYDVKM, per germline. Unmatched junction bases numbered 11, after V lost 4 bases and J lost 0 bases. CDR3 sequence reads: CASSSWRRTGDQETQYF. CDR3 sequence (DNA): TGTGCCAGCAGTTCATGGAGACGTACAGGGGACCAAGAGACCCAGTACTTC.

The chain links TRBV25-1 to TRBJ1-5; D is uncertain. This CDR3 comprises 9 residues. Germline values: CDR1 MGHDK, CDR2 SYGVNS. Between the trimmed V and J ends, which lost 9 bases and 5 bases, there was a span of 2 bases. The CDR3 loop is CARDQPQHF. In DNA, the CDR3 is TGTGCCAGAGATCAGCCCCAGCATTTT.

The chain uses TRBV11-2 and TRBJ2-3; the match to TRBD2 covers 10 bases. V gave up 3 bases and J gave up 3 bases; unmatched junction bases: 6. The CDR3 is 16 amino acids. CDR1 is SGHAT and CDR2 is FQNNGV in the germline V gene. The CDR3 loop is CASSFAPAGGTDTQYF. The CDR3 nucleotides read TGTGCCAGCAGCTTTGCACCAGCGGGGGGGACAGATACGCAGTATTTT.

The V and J genes are TRBV28 and TRBJ2-1; possibly TRBD1 or TRBD2 for D (5 bases each). Germline values: CDR1 MDHEN, CDR2 SYDVKM. The CDR3 loop spans 15 amino acids. V dropped 4 bases and J dropped 3 bases, with 13 bases sitting between them. CDR3 protein: CASSYAGGGYNEQFF. The CDR3 DNA reads as TGTGCCAGCAGTTACGCAGGTGGGGGCTACAATGAGCAGTTCTTC.